These 8 T cell receptor beta chains originate from one sample sequenced in a study of cytomegalovirus exposure and HLA in healthy donors. This PCR relied on a set of 60 Vbeta primers and 13 Jbeta primers. Clones were sequenced by immunoSEQ multiplex PCR, and TCRdb holds only the in-frame ones, with some missing. The sample shows fewer than 80,000 clones, around 79% of them seen only once. Sequencing used PBMCs. These TCRs come from a young man in good health and CMV-seronegative.

The chain recombines TRBV7-2 with TRBJ2-5; possible D gene TRBD2, 6 bases. The CDR3 is 14 residues long. Germline CDR1 and CDR2: SGHTA and FQGNSA. V was trimmed by 1 base and J by 5 bases, leaving 11 bases between them. The CDR3 region is CASSLDRRVETQYF. CDR3 coding DNA: TGTGCCAGCAGCTTAGATCGGAGGGTTGAGACCCAGTACTTC.

This clone occurred once. The CDR3 sequence: CASSQEKSHGTARDGYTF. Here the CDR3 DNA reads TGTGCCAGCAGCCAAGAAAAGTCCCATGGGACAGCGAGGGATGGCTACACCTTC. V and J are TRBV4-2 and TRBJ1-2, with 7 bases aligning to TRBD1. V shed 0 bases, J shed 6 bases, and the junction held 16 bases outside the gene matches. The germline gives CDR1 LGHNA, CDR2 YNFKEQ. The CDR3 consists of 18 residues.

The chain joins TRBV19 to TRBJ2-7; no definite D call. Germline V gene sequence: CDR1 LNHDA, CDR2 SQIVND (reference sequence). V was pared by 7 bases and J by 3 bases, with 16 bases between. The CDR3 sequence is 14 residues long. CDR3 DNA sequence: TGTGCCAGTAAGCCAAGTCCTGCCGACTACGAGCAGTACTTC. Amino acid sequence: CASKPSPADYEQYF.

The V and J genes are TRBV6-5 and TRBJ1-6, with 7 bases aligning to TRBD1. Looked up from germline, CDR1 is MNHEY and CDR2 is SVGAGI. The CDR3 is 15 amino acids. V was pared by 6 bases and J by 11 bases, with 13 bases of the junction left unmatched. CDR3 sequence reads: CASRGLLGGDAPLHF. CDR3 in DNA: TGTGCCAGCAGAGGACTACTAGGGGGCGATGCACCCCTCCACTTT.

This rearrangement joins TRBV6-6 to TRBJ2-5; 9 bases line up with TRBD2. The CDR3 totals 15 residues. V was pared by 6 bases and J by 3 bases, with 8 bases of the junction left unmatched. The germline V gene encodes CDR1 MNHNY and CDR2 SVGAGI (reference sequence). CDR3 loop: CASRSRASGKETQYF. The CDR3 DNA follows: TGTGCCAGCAGATCAAGGGCTAGCGGGAAAGAGACCCAGTACTTC.

The chain employs TRBV27 and TRBJ2-1; 8 bases align to TRBD2. The CDR3 is 13 residues long. Looked up from germline, CDR1 is MNHEY and CDR2 is SMNVEV (reference sequence). V shed 5 bases and J 12 bases; nucleotides not matched to a gene: 9. CDR3 sequence reads: CASSPGSGGGQFF. CDR3 bases: TGTGCCAGCAGTCCAGGATCCGGGGGGGGGCAGTTCTTC.

The chain carries TRBV2 and TRBJ2-7; perhaps TRBD2 as D (6 bases). CDR1 and CDR2 (germline): SNHLY, FYNNEI. This CDR3 contains 15 residues. V was cut by 7 bases and J by 1 base, with 17 bases left in between. The DNA of the CDR3 is TGTGCCAGCACTACCTCGCGGGGACTTTCCTACGAGCAGTACTTC. It codes for CASTTSRGLSYEQYF. The full variable domain, completed using reference TRBV2 and TRBJ2-7, is EPEVTQTPSHQVTQMGQEVILRCVPISNHLYFYWYRQILGQKVEFLVSFYNNEISEKSEIFDDQFSVERPDGSNFTLKIRSTKLEDSAMYFCASTTSRGLSYEQYFGPGTRLTVT.

J is TRBJ2-7 and V is TRBV6-5, with 12 positions matching TRBD1. Germline CDR1 MNHEY, CDR2 SVGAGI. This CDR3 comprises 14 residues. Trimming at V came to 2 bases and at J to 5 bases, leaving 1 base not matched to a gene. The chain's CDR3 is CASSYGTGGHEQYF. In nucleotides, the CDR3 is TGTGCCAGCAGTTACGGGACAGGGGGCCACGAGCAGTACTTC.